The rows below give T cell receptor beta chains drawn from one sample of a study of blood T cell repertoires in COVID-19. Repertoires were generated with immunoSEQ multiplex PCR, while TCRdb's copy carries only in-frame clones and drops some. Of just under 150,000 clones listed, over 80% were seen once; the top ten hold 35% to 40%. Source material: peripheral blood. These receptors came from a man in his fifties or sixties who had recovered from COVID-19. CDR3s include the opening cysteine and the closing phenylalanine or tryptophan. A D gene is named only where the DNA matches it firmly. Clone size appears in some rows only: once, few, many, or a class for an expanded clone.

j_call | cdr3_length | d_call | v_call | clone_size | cdr3_nt | cdr3_aa
TRBJ2-2 | 12 | - | TRBV18 | - | TGTGCCAGCTCACCACCGCAGTGGGAGCTGTTTTTT | CASSPPQWELFF
TRBJ1-5 | 13 | - | TRBV19 | few | TGTGCCAGTACCGGTCGCCGGGATGGAGCCCAGCATTTT | CASTGRRDGAQHF
TRBJ2-4 | 15 | - | TRBV4-3 | once | TGCGCCAGCAGCCAAGATGCCAGTGGCAAAAACATTCAGTACTTC | CASSQDASGKNIQYF
TRBJ2-3 | 18 | TRBD1 | TRBV5-1 | - | TGCGCCAGCAGCTATACCTTGACAGGGGGTAGGAGCACAGATACGCAGTATTTT | CASSYTLTGGRSTDTQYF
TRBJ2-7 | 13 | - | TRBV6-5 | - | TGTGCCAGCAGTTACGCAGGGGACTACGAGCAGTACTTC | CASSYAGDYEQYF
TRBJ2-7 | 14 | TRBD1 | TRBV6-5 | - | TGTGCCAGCAGTTTTTCACAGGGGGACTACGAGCAGTACTTC | CASSFSQGDYEQYF
TRBJ2-7 | 19 | - | TRBV6-2/TRBV6-3 | once | TGTGCCAGCAGTTACCCCCTTGGCAGGGGCCGCCATACCTCCTACGAGCAGTACTTC | CASSYPLGRGRHTSYEQYF
TRBJ1-2 | 15 | - | TRBV4-3 | once | TGCGCCAGCAGCCAAGATAGGGGTCCCGGCTATGGCTACACCTTC | CASSQDRGPGYGYTF
TRBJ2-2 | 16 | TRBD1 | TRBV5-8 | - | TGTGCCAGCAGCCCGACCGGGACAGGGAAGGCCGGGGAGCTGTTTTTT | CASSPTGTGKAGELFF
TRBJ2-5 | 13 | - | TRBV2 | - | TGTGCCAGCAGCAAAGACAGTGTAGAGACCCAGTACTTC | CASSKDSVETQYF
TRBJ1-3 | 13 | - | TRBV11-2 | - | TGTGCCAGCAGCTTAATTCCGTCGGACACCATATATTTT | CASSLIPSDTIYF
TRBJ2-5 | 14 | TRBD1 | TRBV5-4 | - | TGTGCCAGCAGCTTGGGACAGGGAAGTGGGACCCAGTACTTC | CASSLGQGSGTQYF
TRBJ1-3 | 13 | - | TRBV19 | once | TGTGCCAGTATTGGGCTCTCTGGAAACACCATATATTTT | CASIGLSGNTIYF
TRBJ1-1 | 12 | - | TRBV29-1 | - | TGCAGCGTTGAGAGAATGAACACTGAAGCTTTCTTT | CSVERMNTEAFF
TRBJ2-6 | 13 | - | TRBV5-1 | - | TGCGCCAGCAGCCACTCTGGGGCCAACGTCCTGACTTTC | CASSHSGANVLTF
TRBJ1-5 | 16 | TRBD1 | TRBV7-8 | - | TGTGCCAGCAGCTTAGGTAGCAGGGGGCCGCACCAGCCCCAGCATTTT | CASSLGSRGPHQPQHF
TRBJ1-1 | 16 | TRBD1 | TRBV5-6 | once | TGTGCCAGCAGCTCCGGGACAGGGAGATTGGACACTGAAGCTTTCTTT | CASSSGTGRLDTEAFF
TRBJ1-6 | 14 | - | TRBV5-1 | few | TGCGCCAGCAGCCTAAGCGGCGATAATTCACCCCTCCACTTT | CASSLSGDNSPLHF
TRBJ1-2 | 15 | TRBD1 | TRBV7-9 | - | TGTGCCAGCAGCCTAGGGGACAGGAGAAACTATGGCTACACCTTC | CASSLGDRRNYGYTF
TRBJ2-1 | 16 | TRBD2 | TRBV4-1 | - | TGCGCCAGCAGCCAATATTTCACTAGCGCCTACAATGAGCAGTTCTTC | CASSQYFTSAYNEQFF
TRBJ2-7 | 15 | TRBD1 | TRBV4-1 | many | TGCGCCAGCAGCCAAGGAACAGGGGGCACTTACGAGCAGTACTTC | CASSQGTGGTYEQYF
TRBJ1-3 | 15 | - | TRBV5-6 | - | TGTGCCAGCAGCTTGGGCGGAGTCTCTGGAAACACCATATATTTT | CASSLGGVSGNTIYF
TRBJ2-3 | 15 | TRBD2 | TRBV5-6 | - | TGTGCCAGCAGGGTATGGGGCGGGGGTACAGATACGCAGTATTTT | CASRVWGGGTDTQYF
TRBJ1-1 | 16 | - | TRBV4-3 | - | TGCGCCAGCAGCCAAGACTGGGGCAGGGTAAACACTGAAGCTTTCTTT | CASSQDWGRVNTEAFF
TRBJ1-5 | 17 | TRBD1 | TRBV6-2/TRBV6-3 | - | TGTGCCAGCAGTTACCCGGAGGGACAGGACATTAATCAGCCCCAGCATTTT | CASSYPEGQDINQPQHF
TRBJ2-3 | 16 | TRBD2 | TRBV7-9 | - | TGTGCCAGCAGCTTAATGGCTAGCGGGGACACAGATACGCAGTATTTT | CASSLMASGDTDTQYF